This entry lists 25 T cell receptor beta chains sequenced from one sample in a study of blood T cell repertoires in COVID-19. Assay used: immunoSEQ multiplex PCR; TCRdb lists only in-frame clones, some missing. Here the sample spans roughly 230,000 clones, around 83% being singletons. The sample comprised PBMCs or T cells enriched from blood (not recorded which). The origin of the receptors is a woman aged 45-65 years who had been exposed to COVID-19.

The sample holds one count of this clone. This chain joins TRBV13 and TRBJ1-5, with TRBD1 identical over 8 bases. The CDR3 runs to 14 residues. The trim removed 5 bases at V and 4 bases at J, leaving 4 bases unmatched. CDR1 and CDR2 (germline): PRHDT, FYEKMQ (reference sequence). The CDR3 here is CASSLGTGNQPQHF. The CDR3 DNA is TGTGCCAGCAGCCTCGGGACAGGTAATCAGCCCCAGCATTTT.

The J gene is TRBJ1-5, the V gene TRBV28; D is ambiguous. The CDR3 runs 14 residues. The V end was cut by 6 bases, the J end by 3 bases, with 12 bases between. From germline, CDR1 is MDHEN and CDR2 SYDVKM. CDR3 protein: CASSSRGNNQPQHF. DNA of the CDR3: TGTGCCAGCAGCTCCCGGGGTAACAATCAGCCCCAGCATTTT.

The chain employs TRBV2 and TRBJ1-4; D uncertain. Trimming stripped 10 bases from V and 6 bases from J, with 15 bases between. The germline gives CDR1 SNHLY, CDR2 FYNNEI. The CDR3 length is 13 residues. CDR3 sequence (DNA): TGTGCCACCGGGAGTAGTGTAGATGAAAAACTGTTTTTT. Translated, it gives CATGSSVDEKLFF.

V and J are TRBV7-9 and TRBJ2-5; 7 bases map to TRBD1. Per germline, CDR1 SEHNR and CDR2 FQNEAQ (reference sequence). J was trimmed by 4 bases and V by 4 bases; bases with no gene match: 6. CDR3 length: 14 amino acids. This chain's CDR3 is CASSWRQGVETQYF. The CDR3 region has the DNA TGTGCCAGCAGCTGGCGGCAGGGGGTAGAGACCCAGTACTTC.

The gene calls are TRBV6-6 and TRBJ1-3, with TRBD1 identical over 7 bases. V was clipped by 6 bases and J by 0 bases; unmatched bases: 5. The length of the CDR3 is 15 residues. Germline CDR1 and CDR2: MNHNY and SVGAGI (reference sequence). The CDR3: CASSRQGLSGNTIYF. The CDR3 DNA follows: TGTGCCAGCAGCAGACAGGGCCTCTCTGGAAACACCATATATTTT.

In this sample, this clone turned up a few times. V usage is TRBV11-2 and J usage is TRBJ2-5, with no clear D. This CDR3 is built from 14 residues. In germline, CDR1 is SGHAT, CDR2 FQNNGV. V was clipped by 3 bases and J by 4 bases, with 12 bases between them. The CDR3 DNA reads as TGTGCCAGCAGCTTGTTGCGTGGGCGAGAGACCCAGTACTTC. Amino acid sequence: CASSLLRGRETQYF.

The DNA of the CDR3 is TGTGCCAGCAGCTTGATCCCTCCAGGGAACACTGAAGCTTTCTTT. Residues: CASSLIPPGNTEAFF. The chain has TRBV5-5 and TRBJ1-1; D uncertain. Germline V gene sequence: CDR1 SGHKS, CDR2 YYEKEE (reference sequence). The CDR3 runs 15 residues. V dropped 1 base and J dropped 1 base, with 11 bases sitting between them.

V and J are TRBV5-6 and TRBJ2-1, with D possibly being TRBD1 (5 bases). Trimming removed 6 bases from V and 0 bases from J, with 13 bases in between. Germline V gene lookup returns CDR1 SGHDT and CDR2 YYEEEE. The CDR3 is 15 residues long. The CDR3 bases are TGTGCCAGCACCCCCGGACACCTCTCCTACAATGAGCAGTTCTTC. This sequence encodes CASTPGHLSYNEQFF.

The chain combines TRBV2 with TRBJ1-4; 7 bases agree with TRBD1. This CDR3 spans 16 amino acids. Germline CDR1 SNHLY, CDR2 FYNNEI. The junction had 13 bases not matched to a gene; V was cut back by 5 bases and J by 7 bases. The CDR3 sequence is CASSIGQAISGEKLFF. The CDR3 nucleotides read TGTGCCAGCAGTATAGGACAGGCGATATCGGGTGAAAAACTGTTTTTT.

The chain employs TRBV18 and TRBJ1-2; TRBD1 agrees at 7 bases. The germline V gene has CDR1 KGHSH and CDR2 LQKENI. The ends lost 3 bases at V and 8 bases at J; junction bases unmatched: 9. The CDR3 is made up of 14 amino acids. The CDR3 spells CASSPVDREDGYTF. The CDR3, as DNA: TGTGCCAGCTCACCGGTAGACAGGGAGGACGGCTACACCTTC. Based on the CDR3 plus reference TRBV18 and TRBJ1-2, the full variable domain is NAGVMQNPRHLVRRRGQEARLRCSPMKGHSHVYWYRQLPEEGLKFMVYLQKENIIDESGMPKERFSAEFPKEGPSILRIQQVVRGDSAAYFCASSPVDREDGYTFGSGTRLTVV.

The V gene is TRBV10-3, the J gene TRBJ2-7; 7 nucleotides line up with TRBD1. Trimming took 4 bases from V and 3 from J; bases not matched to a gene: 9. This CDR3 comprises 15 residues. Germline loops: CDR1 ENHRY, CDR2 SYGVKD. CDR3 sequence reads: CAISVHGQALYEQYF. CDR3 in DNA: TGTGCCATCAGTGTACATGGACAGGCCCTCTACGAGCAGTACTTC.

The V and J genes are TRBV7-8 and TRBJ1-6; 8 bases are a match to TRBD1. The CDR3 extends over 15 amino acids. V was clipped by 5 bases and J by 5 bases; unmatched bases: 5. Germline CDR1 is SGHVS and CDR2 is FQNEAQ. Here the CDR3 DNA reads TGTGCCAGCAGCCTTGACAGGGGTCATAATTCACCCCTCCACTTT. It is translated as CASSLDRGHNSPLHF.

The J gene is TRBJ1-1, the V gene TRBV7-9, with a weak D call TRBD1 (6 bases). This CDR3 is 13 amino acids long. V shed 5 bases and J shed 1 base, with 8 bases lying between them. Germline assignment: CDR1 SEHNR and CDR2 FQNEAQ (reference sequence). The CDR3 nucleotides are TGTGCCAGCAGCCCACAGGGGAACACTGAAGCTTTCTTT. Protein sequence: CASSPQGNTEAFF.

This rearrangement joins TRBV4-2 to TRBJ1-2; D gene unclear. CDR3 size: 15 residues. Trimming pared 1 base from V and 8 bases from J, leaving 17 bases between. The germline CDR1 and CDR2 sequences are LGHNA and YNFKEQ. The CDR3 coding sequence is TGTGCCAGCAGCCAAGGAGGGCCGGGGTGGCGAGGCTACACCTTC. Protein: CASSQGGPGWRGYTF.

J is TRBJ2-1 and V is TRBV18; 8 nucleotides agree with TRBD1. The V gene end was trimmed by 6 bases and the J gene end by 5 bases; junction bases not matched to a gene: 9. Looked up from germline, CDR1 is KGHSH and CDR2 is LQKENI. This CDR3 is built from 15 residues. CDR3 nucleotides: TGTGCCAGCTCGCACACGACAGGGGTGGACAATGAGCAGTTCTTC. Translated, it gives CASSHTTGVDNEQFF.

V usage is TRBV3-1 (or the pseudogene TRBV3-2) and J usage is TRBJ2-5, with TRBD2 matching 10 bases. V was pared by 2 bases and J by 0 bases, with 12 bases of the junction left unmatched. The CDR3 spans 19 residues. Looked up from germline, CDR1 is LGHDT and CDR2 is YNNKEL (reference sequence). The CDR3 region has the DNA TGTGCCAGCAGCCAATTTTTGGCTAGCGGGGGATGGCACCAAGAGACCCAGTACTTC. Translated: CASSQFLASGGWHQETQYF.

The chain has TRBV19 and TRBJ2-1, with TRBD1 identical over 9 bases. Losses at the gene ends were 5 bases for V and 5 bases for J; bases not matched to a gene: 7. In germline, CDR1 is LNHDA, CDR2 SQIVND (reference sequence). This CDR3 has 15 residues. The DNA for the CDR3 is TGTGCCAGTAGTCCCAGACAGGGGGAGAACAATGAGCAGTTCTTC. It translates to CASSPRQGENNEQFF.

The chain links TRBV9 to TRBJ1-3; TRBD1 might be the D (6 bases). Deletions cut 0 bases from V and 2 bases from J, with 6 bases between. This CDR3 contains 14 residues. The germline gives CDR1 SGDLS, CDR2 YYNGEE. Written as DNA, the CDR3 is TGTGCCAGCAGCGTAGGGGGGCCTGGAAACACCATATATTTT. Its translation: CASSVGGPGNTIYF.

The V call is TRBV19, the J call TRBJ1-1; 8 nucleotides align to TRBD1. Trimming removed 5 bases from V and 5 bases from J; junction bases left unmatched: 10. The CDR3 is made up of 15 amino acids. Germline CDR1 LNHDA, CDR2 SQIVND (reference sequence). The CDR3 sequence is CASSPRTGYITEAFF. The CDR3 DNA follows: TGTGCCAGTAGTCCAAGGACAGGGTACATAACTGAAGCTTTCTTT.

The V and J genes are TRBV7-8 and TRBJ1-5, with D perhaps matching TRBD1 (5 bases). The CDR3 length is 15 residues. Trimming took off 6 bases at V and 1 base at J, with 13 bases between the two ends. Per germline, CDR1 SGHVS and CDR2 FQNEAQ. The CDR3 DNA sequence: TGTGCCAGCAGTTTGTGGCAGGGAAGCAATCAGCCCCAGCATTTT. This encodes CASSLWQGSNQPQHF.

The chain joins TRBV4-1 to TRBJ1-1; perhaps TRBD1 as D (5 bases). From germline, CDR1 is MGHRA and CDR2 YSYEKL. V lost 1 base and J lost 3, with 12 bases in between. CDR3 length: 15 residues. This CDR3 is CASSQAPGRDTEAFF. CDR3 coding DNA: TGCGCCAGCAGCCAAGCTCCAGGGAGGGACACTGAAGCTTTCTTT.

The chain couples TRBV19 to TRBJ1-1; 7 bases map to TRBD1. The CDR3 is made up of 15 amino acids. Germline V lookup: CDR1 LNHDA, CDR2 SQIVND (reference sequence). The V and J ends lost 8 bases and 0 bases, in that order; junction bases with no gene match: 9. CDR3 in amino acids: CASQTPGQLNTEAFF. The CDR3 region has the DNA TGTGCCAGTCAAACACCGGGACAGCTGAACACTGAAGCTTTCTTT. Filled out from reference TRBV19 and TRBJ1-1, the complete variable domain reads DGGITQSPKYLFRKEGQNVTLSCEQNLNHDAMYWYRQDPGQGLRLIYYSQIVNDFQKGDIAEGYSVSREKKESFPLTVTSAQKNPTAFYLCASQTPGQLNTEAFFGQGTRLTVV.

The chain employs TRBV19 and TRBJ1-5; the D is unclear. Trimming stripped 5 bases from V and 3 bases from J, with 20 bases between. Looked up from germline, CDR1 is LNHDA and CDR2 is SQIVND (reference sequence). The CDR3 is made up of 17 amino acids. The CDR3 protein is CASSFSRVSLHNQPQHF. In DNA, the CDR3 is TGTGCCAGTAGTTTCTCTCGTGTGAGCCTCCACAATCAGCCCCAGCATTTT.

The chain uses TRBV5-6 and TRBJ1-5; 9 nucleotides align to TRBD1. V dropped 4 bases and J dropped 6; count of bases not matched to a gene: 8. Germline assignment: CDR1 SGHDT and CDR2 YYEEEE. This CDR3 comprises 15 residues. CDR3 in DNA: TGTGCCAGCAGCGATTGGGACAGGGTTGGTCAGCCCCAGCATTTT. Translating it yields CASSDWDRVGQPQHF.

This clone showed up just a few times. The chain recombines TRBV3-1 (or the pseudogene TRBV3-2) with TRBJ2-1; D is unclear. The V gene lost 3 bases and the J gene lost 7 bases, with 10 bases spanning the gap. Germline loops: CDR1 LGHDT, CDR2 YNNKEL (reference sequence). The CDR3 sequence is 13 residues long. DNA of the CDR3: TGTGCCAGCAGCCATCCCCTTACTAATGAGCAGTTCTTC. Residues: CASSHPLTNEQFF.